The 10 T cell receptor beta chains below were found in one sample sequenced in a study of molecular identifiers for immune sequencing clone quantification. Each CDR3 protein gets one entry after TCRdb re-called the PCR reads with MiXCR. This sample yields roughly 100,000 distinct CDR3 sequences, of which 30% to 35% are seen a single time; 9.7% belongs to the top ten. The sequenced material came from naive CD8+ T cells from blood, with Jurkat cell RNA spiked in. Specified subset: FACS-sorted CD8+CD4-CCR7+CD45RA+ naive T cells. The receptors were sampled from a human donor in good health. Some libraries in this study had Jurkat cell RNA spiked in.

The genes are TRBV5-6 and TRBJ2-7; TRBD1 matches at 7 bases. The CDR3 is made up of 14 amino acids. CDR1 and CDR2 from the germline V gene are SGHDT and YYEEEE. The V segment lost 2 bases and the J segment 6 bases; nucleotides outside the gene matches: 8. The CDR3, as DNA: TGTGCCAGCAGCTTAGAACAGGGGATTGGCGAGCAGTACTTC. Translating it yields CASSLEQGIGEQYF. Full variable domain (missing parts from reference TRBV5-6 and TRBJ2-7): DAGVTQSPTHLIKTRGQQVTLRCSPKSGHDTVSWYQQALGQGPQFIFQYYEEEERQRGNFPDRFSGHQFPNYSSELNVNALLLGDSALYLCASSLEQGIGEQYFGPGTRLTVT.

Of note for this clonotype: A clone one base away is much larger, so this may be a read error. This sequence joins TRBV7-8 and TRBJ1-5, with D perhaps TRBD1 (6 bases). Germline CDR1 SGHVS, CDR2 FQNEAQ. The length of the CDR3 is 15 residues. CDR3 coding DNA: TGTACCAGCAGCTGGGGGCCCCTGGCCGATCAGCCCCAGCATTTT. Its protein is CTSSWGPLADQPQHF.

The chain carries TRBV12-3 or TRBV12-4 and TRBJ1-5; perhaps TRBD1 as D (6 bases). With 6 bases removed from V and 6 bases from J, the gap between germline ends came to 24 bases. The CDR3 is 17 amino acids. CDR3 amino acids: CASSPSSPGAGVQPQHF. The CDR3 region has the DNA TGTGCCAGCAGCCCCTCTTCCCCGGGCGCAGGGGTTCAGCCCCAGCATTTT.

The chain couples TRBV5-1 to TRBJ2-1; 10 positions agree with TRBD2. Germline values: CDR1 SGHRS, CDR2 YFSETQ. The CDR3 loop spans 17 amino acids. V trimming: 0 bases; J trimming: 0 bases; junction bases outside the gene matches: 3. The CDR3 spells CASSLALAGSSYNEQFF. In nucleotides, the CDR3 is TGCGCCAGCAGCTTGGCACTAGCGGGAAGCTCCTACAATGAGCAGTTCTTC. Together with reference TRBV5-1 and TRBJ2-1, the CDR3 gives the full variable domain: KAGVTQTPRYLIKTRGQQVTLSCSPISGHRSVSWYQQTPGQGLQFLFEYFSETQRNKGNFPGRFSGRQFSNSRSEMNVSTLELGDSALYLCASSLALAGSSYNEQFFGPGTRLTVL.

In its sample, this clonotype was seen many times. V gene TRBV5-1 combines with J gene TRBJ2-3; TRBD2 matches at 9 bases. V shed 1 base, J shed 2 bases, and the junction held 5 bases outside the gene matches. Germline CDR1 is SGHRS and CDR2 is YFSETQ. The CDR3 runs to 16 residues. CDR3 sequence: CASSLSAGGSTDTQYF. The DNA of the CDR3 is TGCGCCAGCAGCTTGTCAGCGGGAGGATCCACAGATACGCAGTATTTT.

Worth noting for this clonotype: At one end, the junction sequence differs from germline, possibly due to a read error. This chain uses TRBV27 with TRBJ2-1; D gene unclear. Germline CDR1 reads MNHEY; CDR2 reads SMNVEV (reference sequence). The CDR3 is made up of 13 amino acids. CDR3 bases: TGTGCCGGCAGTCCGCGAATTTACAATGAGCAGTTCTTC. Its translation: CAGSPRIYNEQFF.

Details on this clonotype: One end of the junction varies from germline; a read error may be responsible. J is TRBJ2-3 and V is TRBV28, with D tentatively TRBD2 (6 bases). Germline CDR1 and CDR2: MDHEN and SYDVKM. This CDR3 is 18 amino acids long. CDR3 DNA sequence: TGTGCCAGCAGTTTATTTCTAGCGTTCACCTCTTCCACAGATGCGCAGTATTTT. It is translated as CASSLFLAFTSSTDAQYF.

This clonotype was seen ten or more times. The chain recombines TRBV19 with TRBJ2-7, with 9 bases lining up with TRBD1. V gave up 3 bases and J gave up 6 bases; unmatched junction bases: 9. This CDR3 has 15 residues. Germline CDR1 is LNHDA and CDR2 is SQIVND (reference sequence). The CDR3 DNA is TGTGCCAGTAGTATGCCCGGGACAGGGAGAAGCGAGCAGTACTTC. As protein: CASSMPGTGRSEQYF.

In its sample, this clonotype was seen a few times. CDR3: CASGDRVYEQYF. The CDR3, as DNA: TGTGCCAGCGGGGACAGGGTCTACGAGCAGTACTTC. The chain employs TRBV27 and TRBJ2-7; 9 nucleotides agree with TRBD1. CDR1 is MNHEY and CDR2 is SMNVEV in the germline V gene (reference sequence). CDR3 length: 12 residues. The V and J ends lost 8 bases and 3 bases, in that order; junction bases with no gene match: 2.

The rearrangement links TRBV27 to TRBJ2-1, with 10 bases that match TRBD2. CDR3 size: 13 residues. CDR1 and CDR2 from the germline V gene are MNHEY and SMNVEV (reference sequence). Unmatched junction bases numbered 6, after V lost 3 bases and J lost 13 bases. CDR3 amino acids: CASSFGASGSQFF. CDR3 DNA sequence: TGTGCCAGCAGTTTCGGGGCTAGCGGGAGTCAGTTCTTC.